This T cell receptor (beta chain) was retrieved from a study of T cell responses to AZD1222 COVID-19 vaccine. About the study: Second doses at about 4 or about 12 weeks were pooled.

Sequenced by immunoSEQ multiplex PCR; TCRdb stores in-frame clones only, minus some. The table lists 75,000 to 100,000 clones, around 89% of them singletons, with 1.6% in the top ten. Germline V CDR1 and CDR2: DFQATT, SNEGSKA (reference sequence). V dropped 8 bases and J dropped 4 bases, with 17 bases sitting between them. CDR3 length equals 13 residues. The material was peripheral blood, obtained on day 0 of AZD1222 vaccination. The clonotype originates from an adult in good health. The chain carries TRBV20-1 and TRBJ1-2, with a possible D match to TRBD1 (5 bases). The CDR3 DNA reads as TGCAGTCCTGGTGGCAGGGCGCTCTATGGCTACACCTTC. It specifies CSPGGRALYGYTF.